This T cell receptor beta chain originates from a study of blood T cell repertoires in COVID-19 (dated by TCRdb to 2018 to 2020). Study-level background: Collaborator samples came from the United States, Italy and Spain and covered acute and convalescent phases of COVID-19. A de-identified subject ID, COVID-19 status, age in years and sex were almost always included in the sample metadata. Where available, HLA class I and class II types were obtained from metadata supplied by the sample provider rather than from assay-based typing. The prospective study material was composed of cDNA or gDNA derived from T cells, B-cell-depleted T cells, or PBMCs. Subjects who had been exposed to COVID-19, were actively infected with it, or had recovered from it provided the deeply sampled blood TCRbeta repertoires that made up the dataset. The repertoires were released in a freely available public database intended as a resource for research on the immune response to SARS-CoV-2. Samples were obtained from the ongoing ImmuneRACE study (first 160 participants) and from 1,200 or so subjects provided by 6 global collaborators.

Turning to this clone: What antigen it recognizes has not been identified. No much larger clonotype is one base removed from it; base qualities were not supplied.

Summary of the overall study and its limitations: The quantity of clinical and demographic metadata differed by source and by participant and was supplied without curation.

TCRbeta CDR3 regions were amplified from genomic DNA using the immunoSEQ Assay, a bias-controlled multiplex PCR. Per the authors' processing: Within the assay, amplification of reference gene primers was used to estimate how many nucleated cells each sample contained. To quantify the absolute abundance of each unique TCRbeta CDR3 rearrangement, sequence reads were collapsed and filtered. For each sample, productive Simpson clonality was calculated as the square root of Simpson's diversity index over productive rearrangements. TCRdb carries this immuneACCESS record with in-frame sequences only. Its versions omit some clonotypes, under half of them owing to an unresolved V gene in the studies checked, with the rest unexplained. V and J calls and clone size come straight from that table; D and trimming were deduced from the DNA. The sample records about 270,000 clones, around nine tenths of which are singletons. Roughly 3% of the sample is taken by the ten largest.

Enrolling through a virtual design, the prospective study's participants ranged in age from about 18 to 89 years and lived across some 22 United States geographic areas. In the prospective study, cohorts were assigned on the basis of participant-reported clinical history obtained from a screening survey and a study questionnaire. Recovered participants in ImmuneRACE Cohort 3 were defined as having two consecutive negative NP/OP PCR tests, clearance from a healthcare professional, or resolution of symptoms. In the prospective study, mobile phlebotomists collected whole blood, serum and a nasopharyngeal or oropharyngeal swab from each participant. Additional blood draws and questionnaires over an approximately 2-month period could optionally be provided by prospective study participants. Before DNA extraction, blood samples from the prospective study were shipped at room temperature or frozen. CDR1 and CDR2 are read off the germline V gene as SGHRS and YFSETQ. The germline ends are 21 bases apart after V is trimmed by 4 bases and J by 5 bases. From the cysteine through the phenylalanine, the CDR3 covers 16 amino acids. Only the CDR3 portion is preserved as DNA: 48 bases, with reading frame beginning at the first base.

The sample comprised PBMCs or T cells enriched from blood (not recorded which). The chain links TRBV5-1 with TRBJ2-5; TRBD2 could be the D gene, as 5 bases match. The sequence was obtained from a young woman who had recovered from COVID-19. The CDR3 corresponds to CASSLEPGPRRETQYF. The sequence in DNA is TGCGCCAGCAGCCTCGAACCGGGCCCTAGGAGGGAGACCCAGTACTTC.